This T cell receptor beta chain was sequenced for a study of molecular identifiers for immune sequencing clone quantification. Overall study findings and caveats: Naive cells had under 1% of molecules in clones above 20 RNA copies, effectors over 99%. Among around 1 million naive cells, spiked Jurkat TCR RNA from a single cell was reportedly detectable.

The CDR3 consists of 14 residues. V was shortened by 3 bases and J by 1 base, with 10 bases between the two germline ends. CDR1 is MNHEY, CDR2 SMNVEV, per germline (reference sequence). TCRdb used MiXCR to reprocess the PCR reads, holding one entry per CDR3 protein. The data contain 97,000 or so distinct CDR3 sequences, 30% to 35% of them singletons. Only a few counts were recorded for this clonotype. What it recognizes is unknown. This clonotype originated in a human donor in good health. Some libraries in this study had Jurkat cell RNA spiked in. Sequencing was carried out using naive CD8+ T cells from blood, with Jurkat cell RNA spiked in. Subset of the sample: FACS-sorted CD8+CD4-CCR7+CD45RA+ naive T cells. V gene TRBV27 combines with J gene TRBJ2-7; no clear D. The DNA for the CDR3 is TGTGCCAGCAGTTTCGGGTCCGGATCCTACGAGCAGTACTTC. It codes for CASSFGSGSYEQYF.